This is a list of T cell receptor beta chains from one sample in a study of cytomegalovirus exposure and HLA in healthy donors. The assay was immunoSEQ multiplex PCR, and TCRdb's table has in-frame clones only and misses some. The sample shows approximately 120,000 clones, about 82% of them seen only once. Material: PBMCs. Receptors originate from a man aged 50 to 60 in good health and CMV-seronegative. The CDR3 runs from the conserved cysteine through the conserved F or W.

j_call: TRBJ2-5; v_call: TRBV7-2; cdr3_aa: CASSLELGAQYF
j_call: TRBJ1-6; v_call: TRBV9; cdr3_aa: CASSEQGGNNSPLHF
j_call: TRBJ2-3; v_call: TRBV4-2; cdr3_aa: CASSQEPSGGAGDTQYF
j_call: TRBJ2-1; v_call: TRBV11-3; cdr3_aa: CASSGGTGSRNEQFF
j_call: TRBJ1-5; v_call: TRBV5-6; cdr3_aa: CASSLGIRDQPQHF
j_call: TRBJ1-6; v_call: TRBV18; cdr3_aa: CASSPAGTRNSPLHF
j_call: TRBJ1-3; v_call: TRBV5-1; cdr3_aa: CASSPTVGEGNTIYF
j_call: TRBJ1-5; v_call: TRBV19; cdr3_aa: CASSIGSSNQPQHF
j_call: TRBJ1-1; v_call: TRBV6-4; cdr3_aa: CASRSTNRGTEAFF
j_call: TRBJ2-2; v_call: TRBV11-2; cdr3_aa: CASSRGVTGELFF
j_call: TRBJ2-5; v_call: TRBV6-1; cdr3_aa: CASTLTGSQETQYF
j_call: TRBJ1-1; v_call: TRBV30; cdr3_aa: CAWSTRTGVGGTEAFF
j_call: TRBJ1-1; v_call: TRBV2; cdr3_aa: CASSADRDTEAFF
j_call: TRBJ1-4; v_call: TRBV4-1; cdr3_aa: CASSQDGRGAAEKLFF
j_call: TRBJ2-5; v_call: TRBV28; cdr3_aa: CASSLYAGDQTQYF
j_call: TRBJ2-2; v_call: TRBV11-2; cdr3_aa: CASSSVLGSSSTGELFF
j_call: TRBJ2-3; v_call: TRBV19; cdr3_aa: CASSRGATDTQYF
j_call: TRBJ2-1; v_call: TRBV30; cdr3_aa: CAWSVGFYNEQFF
j_call: TRBJ1-2; v_call: TRBV4-1; cdr3_aa: CASSQESQSANYGYTF
j_call: TRBJ1-5; v_call: TRBV10-1; cdr3_aa: CASSVRGREGGGQPQHF
j_call: TRBJ1-1; v_call: TRBV6-5; cdr3_aa: CASSFRQTINTEAFF
j_call: TRBJ1-2; v_call: TRBV6-5; cdr3_aa: CASSRTPSYYGYTF
j_call: TRBJ1-3; v_call: TRBV5-4; cdr3_aa: CASSLASGASGNTIYF
j_call: TRBJ1-6; v_call: TRBV4-1; cdr3_aa: CASSQGQGVESPLHF
j_call: TRBJ2-3; v_call: TRBV7-2; cdr3_aa: CASSLGLAGTDTQYF
j_call: TRBJ2-1; v_call: TRBV19; cdr3_aa: CATSGTGGLGTYNEQFF
j_call: TRBJ1-1; v_call: TRBV11-2; cdr3_aa: CASSKLGQEFRTFF
j_call: TRBJ1-1; v_call: TRBV4-3; cdr3_aa: CASSQGTGVGLGTEAFF
j_call: TRBJ1-6; v_call: TRBV4-2; cdr3_aa: CASSQEGQGVSPLHF
j_call: TRBJ2-2; v_call: TRBV4-1; cdr3_aa: CASRRQGTGFGELFF
j_call: TRBJ1-2; v_call: TRBV2; cdr3_aa: CASSLVLGYTF
j_call: TRBJ2-2; v_call: TRBV7-3; cdr3_aa: CASSPQGTSGELFF
j_call: TRBJ2-1; v_call: TRBV4-1; cdr3_aa: CASSQDGGSYNEQFF
j_call: TRBJ1-4; v_call: TRBV5-1; cdr3_aa: CASSGEPTNEKLFF
j_call: TRBJ2-3; v_call: TRBV6-4; cdr3_aa: CASSPLAGATDTQYF
j_call: TRBJ2-5; v_call: TRBV7-8; cdr3_aa: CASSPQWTQYF
j_call: TRBJ2-7; v_call: TRBV7-9; cdr3_aa: CASSASSYEQYF
j_call: TRBJ1-6; v_call: TRBV2; cdr3_aa: CASSETGGLGSPLHF
j_call: TRBJ1-4; v_call: TRBV19; cdr3_aa: CASSIISAQAKLFF
j_call: TRBJ2-1; v_call: TRBV9; cdr3_aa: CASSGSGLPYNEQFF
j_call: TRBJ1-1; v_call: TRBV6-4; cdr3_aa: CASSLTEGTTEAFF
j_call: TRBJ1-3; v_call: TRBV9; cdr3_aa: CASSVGLTLGGNTIYF
j_call: TRBJ2-5; v_call: TRBV5-5; cdr3_aa: CASSFQGGTQYF
j_call: TRBJ2-1; v_call: TRBV28; cdr3_aa: CASPPAGRISYNEQFF
j_call: TRBJ2-3; v_call: TRBV7-9; cdr3_aa: CSSSRGGADTQYF
j_call: TRBJ1-5; v_call: TRBV19; cdr3_aa: CASSLYRTGRVSNQPQHF
j_call: TRBJ2-6; v_call: TRBV7-9; cdr3_aa: CASSPPRRDKLSGANVLTF
j_call: TRBJ1-4; v_call: TRBV2; cdr3_aa: CASSEYRGYEKLFF
j_call: TRBJ1-4; v_call: TRBV2; cdr3_aa: CASSTGIRPSNEKLFF
j_call: TRBJ1-2; v_call: TRBV7-2; cdr3_aa: CASSPSGRGLSYTF
j_call: TRBJ1-1; v_call: TRBV4-1; cdr3_aa: CASSPLYLDRTEAFF
j_call: TRBJ2-5; v_call: TRBV11-2; cdr3_aa: CASSVTGGPGTQYF
j_call: TRBJ1-4; v_call: TRBV15; cdr3_aa: CATSRTGGNAANEKLFF
j_call: TRBJ1-3; v_call: TRBV6-1; cdr3_aa: CASSYDLASGNTIYF
j_call: TRBJ2-7; v_call: TRBV6-5; cdr3_aa: CASSYGASFYEQYF